Sequencing of this T cell receptor (beta chain) was carried out in a study of OX40 agonist ivuxolimab in advanced cancers. Study-wide findings and caveats: Low clonal expansion, among the lowest seen, marked partial responders at 0.1-3.0 mg/kg.

Trimming shortened V by 2 bases and J by 7 bases, and 3 bases separated the two germline ends. The CDR3 runs to 11 residues. Germline V CDR1 and CDR2: SEHNR, FQNEAQ (reference sequence). Remarks on this clone: Its antigen is still unknown.

Profiling relied on immunoSEQ multiplex PCR, and the TCRdb table lists in-frame clones only, not all of them. The data hold tens of thousands of clones, with approximately 90% observed a single time. This specimen consisted of CD4+ or CD8+ T cells sorted from blood, obtained in a trial of the OX40 agonist ivuxolimab. This chain links TRBV7-9 with TRBJ2-1; D gene uncertain. The source of this sequence is an adult with an advanced solid tumor such as melanoma, head and neck, liver or kidney cancer. In nucleotides, the CDR3 is TGTGCCAGCAGCTTACCGAATGAGCAGTTCTTC. Encoded protein: CASSLPNEQFF. The full variable domain, with the rest looked up from reference TRBV7-9 and TRBJ2-1, is DTGVSQNPRHKITKRGQNVTFRCDPISEHNRLYWYRQTLGQGPEFLTYFQNEAQLEKSRLLSDRFSAERPKGSFSTLEIQRTEQGDSAMYLCASSLPNEQFFGPGTRLTVL.